The entry below describes one T cell receptor (beta chain). The sample is drawn from a study of blood T cell repertoires in COVID-19. Looking at the study overall: COVID-19 samples from acute and convalescent phases originated in the United States, Italy and Spain. The cDNA or gDNA used as material had been derived from T cells, B-cell-depleted T cells, or PBMCs.

A Seattle source enrolled patients during active infection and followed them longitudinally. As processed by the authors: Amplifying reference gene primers gave estimates of nucleated cell counts. Sequencing used immunoSEQ multiplex PCR; TCRdb keeps in-frame clones, though not all of them. The DNA was the basis for D and trimming; V, J and clone size are from that table. This sample has 300,000 to 350,000 clones; roughly 90% occur once, and the top ten carry roughly 2.9%. The source material was peripheral blood. This TCR derives from a woman in her twenties or thirties with COVID-19, enrolled during active disease.

CDR3 sequence: CASTIPGVPNTEAFF. As DNA, the CDR3 is TGTGCCAGCACCATCCCGGGAGTCCCGAACACTGAAGCTTTCTTT. This chain uses TRBV28 with TRBJ1-1; D not certain. Germline V gene sequence: CDR1 MDHEN, CDR2 SYDVKM. There are 15 residues in the CDR3. The ends were cut back, 7 bases at V and 1 base at J, with 16 bases in the middle.